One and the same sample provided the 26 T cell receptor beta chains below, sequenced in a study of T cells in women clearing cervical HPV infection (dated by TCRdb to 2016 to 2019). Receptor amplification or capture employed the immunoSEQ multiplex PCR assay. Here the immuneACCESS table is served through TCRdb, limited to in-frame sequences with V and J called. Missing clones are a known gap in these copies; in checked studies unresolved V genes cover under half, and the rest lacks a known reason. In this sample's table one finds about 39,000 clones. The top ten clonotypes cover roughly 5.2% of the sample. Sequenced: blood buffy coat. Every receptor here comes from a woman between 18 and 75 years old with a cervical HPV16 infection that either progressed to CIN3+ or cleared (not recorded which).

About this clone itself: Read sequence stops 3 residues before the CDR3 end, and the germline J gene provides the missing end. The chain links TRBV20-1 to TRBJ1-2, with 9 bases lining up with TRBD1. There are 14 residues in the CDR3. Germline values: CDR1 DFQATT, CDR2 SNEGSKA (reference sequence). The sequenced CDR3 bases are TGCAGTGCAAAGACCGGGACAGGGCGCTCGGGC. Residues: CSAKTGTGRSG. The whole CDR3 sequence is CSAKTGTGRSGYTF.

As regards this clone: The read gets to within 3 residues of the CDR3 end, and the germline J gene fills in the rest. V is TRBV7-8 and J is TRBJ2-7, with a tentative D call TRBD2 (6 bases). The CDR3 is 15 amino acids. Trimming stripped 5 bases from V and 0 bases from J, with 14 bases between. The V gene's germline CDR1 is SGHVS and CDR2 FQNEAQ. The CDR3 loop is CASSTGTLFSYEQYF. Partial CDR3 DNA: TGTGCCAGCAGCACCGGGACTCTCTTCTCCTACGAG. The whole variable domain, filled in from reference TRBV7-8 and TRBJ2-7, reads GAGVSQSPRYKVAKRGQDVALRCDPISGHVSLFWYQQALGQGPEFLTYFQNEAQLDKSGLPSDRFFAERPEGSVSTLKIQRTQQEDSAVYLCASSTGTLFSYEQYFGPGTRLTVT.

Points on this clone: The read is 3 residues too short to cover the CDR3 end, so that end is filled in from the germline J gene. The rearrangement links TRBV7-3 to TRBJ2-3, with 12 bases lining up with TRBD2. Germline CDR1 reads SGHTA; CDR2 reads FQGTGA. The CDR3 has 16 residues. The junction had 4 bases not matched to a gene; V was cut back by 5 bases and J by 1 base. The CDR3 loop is CASSPRLAGGTDTQYF. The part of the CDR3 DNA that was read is TGTGCCAGCAGCCCCCGACTAGCGGGAGGCACAGATACG.

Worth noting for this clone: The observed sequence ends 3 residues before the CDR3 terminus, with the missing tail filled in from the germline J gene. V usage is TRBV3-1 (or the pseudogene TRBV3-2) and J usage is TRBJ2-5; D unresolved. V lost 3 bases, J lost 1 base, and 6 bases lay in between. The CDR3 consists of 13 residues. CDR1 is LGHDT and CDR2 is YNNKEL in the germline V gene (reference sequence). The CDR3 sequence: CASSHHSQETQYF. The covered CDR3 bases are TGTGCCAGCAGCCACCACAGCCAAGAGACC.

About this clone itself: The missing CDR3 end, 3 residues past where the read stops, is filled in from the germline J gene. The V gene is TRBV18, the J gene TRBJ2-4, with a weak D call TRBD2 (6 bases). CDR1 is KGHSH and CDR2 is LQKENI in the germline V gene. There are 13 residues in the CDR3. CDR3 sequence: CASSPGGLGGQYF. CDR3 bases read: TGTGCCAGCTCACCAGGGGGACTCGGTGGT.

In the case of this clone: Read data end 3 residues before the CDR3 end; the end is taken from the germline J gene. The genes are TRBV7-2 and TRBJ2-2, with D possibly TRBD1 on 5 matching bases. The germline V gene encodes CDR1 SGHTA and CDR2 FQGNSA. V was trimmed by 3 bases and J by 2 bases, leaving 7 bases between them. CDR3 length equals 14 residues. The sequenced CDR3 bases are TGTGCCAGCAGCTTTGGGGCCAACACCGGGGAG. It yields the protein CASSFGANTGE. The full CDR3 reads CASSFGANTGELFF.

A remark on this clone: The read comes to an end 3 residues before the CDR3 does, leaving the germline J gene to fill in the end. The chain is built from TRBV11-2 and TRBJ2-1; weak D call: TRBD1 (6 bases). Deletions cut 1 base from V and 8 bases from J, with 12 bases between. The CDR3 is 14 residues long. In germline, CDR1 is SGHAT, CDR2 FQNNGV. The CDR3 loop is CASSLAPGADEQFF. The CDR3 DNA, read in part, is TGTGCCAGCAGCTTAGCCCCAGGGGCGGATGAG.

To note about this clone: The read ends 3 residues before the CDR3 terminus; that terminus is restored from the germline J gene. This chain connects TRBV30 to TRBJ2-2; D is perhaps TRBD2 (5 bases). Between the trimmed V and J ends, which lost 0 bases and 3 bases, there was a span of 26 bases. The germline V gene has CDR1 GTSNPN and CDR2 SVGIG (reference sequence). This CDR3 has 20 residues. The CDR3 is CAWSVWRVSPSQIHTGELFF. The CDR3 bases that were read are TGTGCCTGGAGTGTATGGCGGGTTAGCCCGTCCCAAATTCACACCGGGGAG.

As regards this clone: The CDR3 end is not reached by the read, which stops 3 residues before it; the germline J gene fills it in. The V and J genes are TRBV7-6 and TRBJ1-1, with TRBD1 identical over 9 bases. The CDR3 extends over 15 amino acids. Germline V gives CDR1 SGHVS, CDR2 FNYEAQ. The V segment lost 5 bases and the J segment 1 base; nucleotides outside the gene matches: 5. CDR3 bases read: TGTGCCAGCAGCCCGACAGGGGGAGGGAACACTGAA. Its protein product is CASSPTGGGNTE. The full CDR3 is CASSPTGGGNTEAFF.

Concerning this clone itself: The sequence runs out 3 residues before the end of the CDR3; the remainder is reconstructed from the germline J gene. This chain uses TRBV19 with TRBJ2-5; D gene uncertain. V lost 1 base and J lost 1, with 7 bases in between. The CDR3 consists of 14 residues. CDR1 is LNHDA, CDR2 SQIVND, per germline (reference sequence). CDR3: CASSIGAGQETQYF. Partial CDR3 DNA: TGTGCCAGTAGTATAGGAGCAGGCCAAGAGACC.

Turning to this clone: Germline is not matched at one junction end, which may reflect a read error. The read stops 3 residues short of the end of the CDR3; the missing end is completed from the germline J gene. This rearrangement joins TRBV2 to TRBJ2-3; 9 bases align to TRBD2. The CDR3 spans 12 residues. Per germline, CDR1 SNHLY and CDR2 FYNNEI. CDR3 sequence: CATKREAETQYF. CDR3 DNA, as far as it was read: TGTGCCACTAAGCGGGAGGCAGAGACG.

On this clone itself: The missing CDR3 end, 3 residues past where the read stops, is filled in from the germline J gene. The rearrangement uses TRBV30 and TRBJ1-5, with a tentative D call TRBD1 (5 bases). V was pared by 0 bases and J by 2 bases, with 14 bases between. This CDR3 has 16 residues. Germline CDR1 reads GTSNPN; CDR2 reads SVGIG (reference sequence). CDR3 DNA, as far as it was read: TGTGCCTGGAGTGTAGAGGAAGCGGGGGGCAATCAGCCC. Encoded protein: CAWSVEEAGGNQP. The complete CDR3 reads CAWSVEEAGGNQPQHF.

The CDR3 sequence is CAAGIGSGYGQYF. The part of the CDR3 DNA that was read is TGTGCCGCAGGCATTGGGTCAGGCTATGGT. This chain joins TRBV30 and TRBJ2-4; D uncertain. The CDR3 end falls 3 residues outside the read, so it is completed with the germline J gene. This CDR3 is built from 13 residues. CDR1 and CDR2 (germline): GTSNPN, SVGIG (reference sequence).

The CDR3 is CASSLGGTGDGQYF. CDR3 bases read: TGTGCCAGCAGCTTAGGGGGGACAGGGGATGGT. The chain combines TRBV7-2 with TRBJ2-4, with 10 positions matching TRBD1. Sequencing ends 3 residues short of the CDR3 end; the germline J gene provides the rest. Germline V gene sequence: CDR1 SGHTA, CDR2 FQGNSA. CDR3 length equals 14 residues.

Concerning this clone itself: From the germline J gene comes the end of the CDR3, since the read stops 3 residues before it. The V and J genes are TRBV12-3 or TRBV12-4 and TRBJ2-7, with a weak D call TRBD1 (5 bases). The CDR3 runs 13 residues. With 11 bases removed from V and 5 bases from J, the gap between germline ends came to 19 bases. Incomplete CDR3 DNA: TGTGCCTCCTTGCGGTACCCAGGGAACGAG. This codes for CASLRYPGNE. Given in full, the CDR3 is CASLRYPGNEQYF.

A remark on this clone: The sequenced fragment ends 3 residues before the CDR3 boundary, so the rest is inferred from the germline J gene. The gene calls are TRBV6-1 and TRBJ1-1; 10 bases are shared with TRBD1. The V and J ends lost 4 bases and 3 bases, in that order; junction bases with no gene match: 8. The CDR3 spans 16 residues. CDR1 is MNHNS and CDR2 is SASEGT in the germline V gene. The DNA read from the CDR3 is TGTGCCAGCAGTGCGTCCGGGACAGGGGCGTACACTGAA. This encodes CASSASGTGAYTE. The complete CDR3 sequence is CASSASGTGAYTEAFF.

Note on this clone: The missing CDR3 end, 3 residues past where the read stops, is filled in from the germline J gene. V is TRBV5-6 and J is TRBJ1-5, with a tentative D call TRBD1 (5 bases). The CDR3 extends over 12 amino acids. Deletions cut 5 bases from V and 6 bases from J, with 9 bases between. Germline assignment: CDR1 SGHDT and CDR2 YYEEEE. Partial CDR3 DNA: TGTGCCAGCAGTATCGGGGGTCAGCCC. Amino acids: CASSIGGQP. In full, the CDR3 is CASSIGGQPQHF.

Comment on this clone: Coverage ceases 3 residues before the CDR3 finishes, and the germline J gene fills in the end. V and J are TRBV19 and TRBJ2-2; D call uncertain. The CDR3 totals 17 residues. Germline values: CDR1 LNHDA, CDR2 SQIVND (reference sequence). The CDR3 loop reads CASTPRSDSSYNSPLFF. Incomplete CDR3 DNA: TGTGCCAGTACCCCCAGATCGGATAGCTCCTATAATTCACCG.

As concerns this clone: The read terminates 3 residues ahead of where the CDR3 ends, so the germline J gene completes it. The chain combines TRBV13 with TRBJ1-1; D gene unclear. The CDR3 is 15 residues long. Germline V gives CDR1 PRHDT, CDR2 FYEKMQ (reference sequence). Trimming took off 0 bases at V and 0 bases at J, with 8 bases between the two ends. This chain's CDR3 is CASSLGRTMNTEAFF. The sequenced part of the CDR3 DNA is TGTGCCAGCAGCTTAGGCAGGACTATGAACACTGAA. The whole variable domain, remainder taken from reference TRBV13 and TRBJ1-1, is AAGVIQSPRHLIKEKRETATLKCYPIPRHDTVYWYQQGPGQDPQFLISFYEKMQSDKGSIPDRFSAQQFSDYHSELNMSSLELGDSALYFCASSLGRTMNTEAFFGQGTRLTVV.

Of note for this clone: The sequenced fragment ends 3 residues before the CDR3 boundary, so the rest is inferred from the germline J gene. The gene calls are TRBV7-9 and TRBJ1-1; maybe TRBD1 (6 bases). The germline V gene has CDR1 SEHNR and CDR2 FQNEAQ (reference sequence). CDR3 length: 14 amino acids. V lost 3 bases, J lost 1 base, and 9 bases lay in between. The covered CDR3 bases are TGTGCCAGCAGCTTGACAGGAGGGAACACTGAA. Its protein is CASSLTGGNTE. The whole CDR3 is CASSLTGGNTEAFF.

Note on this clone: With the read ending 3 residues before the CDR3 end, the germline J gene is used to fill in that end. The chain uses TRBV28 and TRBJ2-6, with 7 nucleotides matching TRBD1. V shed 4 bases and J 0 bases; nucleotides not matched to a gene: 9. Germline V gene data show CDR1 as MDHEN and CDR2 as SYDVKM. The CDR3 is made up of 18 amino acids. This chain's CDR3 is CASSSSTGDSSGANVLTF. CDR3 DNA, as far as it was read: TGTGCCAGCAGTTCTTCAACAGGGGATAGCTCTGGGGCCAACGTC.

The CDR3 protein is CASSSSSGANVLTF. The covered CDR3 bases are TGTGCCAGCAGCTCCTCGTCTGGGGCCAACGTC. The chain uses TRBV13 and TRBJ2-6, with no clear D. The sequenced fragment ends 3 residues before the CDR3 boundary, so the rest is inferred from the germline J gene. The germline CDR1 and CDR2 sequences are PRHDT and FYEKMQ (reference sequence). Deletions cut 4 bases from V and 1 base from J, with 5 bases between. The CDR3 consists of 14 residues.

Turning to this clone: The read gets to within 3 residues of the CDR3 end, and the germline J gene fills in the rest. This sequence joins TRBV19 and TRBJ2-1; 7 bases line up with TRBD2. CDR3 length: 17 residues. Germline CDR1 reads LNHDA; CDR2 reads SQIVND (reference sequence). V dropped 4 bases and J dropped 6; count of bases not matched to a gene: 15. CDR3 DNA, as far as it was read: TGTGCCAGTAGTACCCCTACTAGCGACCCGTCACGCAATGAG. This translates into CASSTPTSDPSRNE. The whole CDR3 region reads CASSTPTSDPSRNEQFF.

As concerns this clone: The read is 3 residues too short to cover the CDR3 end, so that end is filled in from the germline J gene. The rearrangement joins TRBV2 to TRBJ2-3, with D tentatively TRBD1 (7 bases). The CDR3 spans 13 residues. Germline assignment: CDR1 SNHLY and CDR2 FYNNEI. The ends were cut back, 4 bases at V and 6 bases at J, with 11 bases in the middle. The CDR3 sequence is CASSAGGQDTQYF. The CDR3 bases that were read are TGTGCCAGCAGTGCAGGGGGGCAGGATACG.

The CDR3 DNA, read in part, is TGTGCCAGTACAACTTTAGGACAGGGGGCGGAGAGTGAG. Protein product: CASTTLGQGAESE. The whole CDR3 is CASTTLGQGAESEQFF. The V and J genes are TRBV19 and TRBJ2-1; TRBD1 aligns across 11 bases. With the read ending 3 residues before the CDR3 end, the germline J gene is used to fill in that end. J gave up 9 bases and V 7 bases, and 14 bases lay outside the gene matches. Germline CDR1 and CDR2: LNHDA and SQIVND (reference sequence). CDR3 length: 16 residues.

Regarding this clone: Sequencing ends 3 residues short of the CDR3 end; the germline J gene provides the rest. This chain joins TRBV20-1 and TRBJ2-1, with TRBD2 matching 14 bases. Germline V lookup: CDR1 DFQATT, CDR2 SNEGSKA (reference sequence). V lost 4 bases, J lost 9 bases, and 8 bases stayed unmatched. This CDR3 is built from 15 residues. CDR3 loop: CSAIPGLAGGVEQFF. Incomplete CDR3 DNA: TGCAGTGCTATCCCAGGACTAGCGGGAGGTGTTGAG.